This TCR beta chain was documented in a study of CD8+ T cells in alopecia areata. The CDR3 length is 12 residues. V was trimmed by 8 bases and J by 4 bases, leaving 11 bases between them. CDR1 and CDR2 (germline): SQVTM, ANQGSEA. RNA was isolated and reverse transcribed to cDNA, the sequencing template. Libraries were prepared by immunoSEQ multiplex PCR; TCRdb keeps only in-frame clonotypes and omits some of them. The profile shows just over 150,000 clones, 65% of them singletons. The treatment was: oral pan-JAK inhibitor, 5-10 mg twice daily. Both peripheral blood and punch biopsies of lesional scalp skin were obtained from patients who had alopecia areata. Sorting of PBMCs yielded the CD4+ and CD8+ T cells.

Material: CD4+ T cells sorted from blood, obtained at week 4, from a patient treated with tofacitinib. The sequence derives from a human donor with alopecia areata. The chain has TRBV29-1 and TRBJ2-2; D uncertain. CDR3: CSTSLGTGELFF. The CDR3 DNA reads as TGCAGCACAAGCTTGGGCACCGGGGAGCTGTTTTTT.